Listed below are T cell receptor beta chains from one sample, sequenced in a study of T-cell reconstitution after alpha-beta-depleted transplantation in children. TCRdb fed the PCR reads into MiXCR, producing one record per CDR3 protein. In the table there are hundreds of thousands of distinct CDR3 sequences, about an eighth of which are singletons. Sequencing used PBMCs from the stem cell graft donor, obtained from the stem cell graft. Receptor source: a human donor who donated a stem cell graft to a child with combined immunodeficiency. The CDR3 runs from the conserved cysteine through the conserved F or W. The D gene is left open where the match is weak. The size field is filled for only some rows; it gives once, few, many or a size class.

v_call,clone_size,j_call,d_call,cdr3_length,cdr3_aa,cdr3_nt
TRBV5-1,.,TRBJ1-2,TRBD1,15,CASSSRTGKNYGYTF,TGCGCCAGCAGCTCACGGACAGGGAAGAACTATGGCTACACCTTC
TRBV12-3/TRBV12-4,.,TRBJ2-7,TRBD1,13,CASSLSGGFEQYF,TGTGCCAGCAGTTTATCAGGGGGATTCGAGCAGTACTTC
TRBV12-3/TRBV12-4,many,TRBJ2-2,.,14,CASRPPGPRGELFF,TGTGCCAGCAGGCCTCCGGGGCCAAGGGGGGAGCTGTTTTTT
TRBV7-3,many,TRBJ2-1,.,16,CASSLTLASAGNEQFF,TGTGCCAGCAGCTTAACCTTGGCTAGCGCGGGCAATGAGCAGTTCTTC
TRBV12-3/TRBV12-4,.,TRBJ2-5,TRBD2,16,CASSLAGTSGSGTQYF,TGTGCCAGCAGTTTAGCCGGGACTAGCGGGTCAGGGACCCAGTACTTC
TRBV6-1,few,TRBJ2-2,TRBD2,15,CASRPLAGGTGELFF,TGTGCCAGCAGGCCTCTAGCGGGAGGGACCGGGGAGCTGTTTTTT
TRBV5-1,few,TRBJ2-5,.,15,CASSLVVGTPETQYF,TGCGCCAGCAGCTTGGTCGTGGGGACGCCAGAGACCCAGTACTTC
TRBV6-2/TRBV6-3,few,TRBJ2-5,TRBD2,14,CASRTDGTSGPRYF,TGTGCCAGCAGGACGGACGGGACTAGCGGCCCCAGGTACTTC
TRBV4-2,few,TRBJ2-7,.,15,CASSQEATGMYEQYF,TGTGCCAGCAGCCAAGAAGCCACAGGGATGTACGAGCAGTACTTC
TRBV10-3,few,TRBJ2-1,TRBD1,16,CATQRFGGTATNEQFF,TGTGCCACCCAGAGGTTCGGTGGGACAGCTACCAATGAGCAGTTCTTC
TRBV29-1,few,TRBJ2-4,.,13,CSVEEGGGNIQYF,TGCAGCGTTGAAGAGGGGGGCGGAAACATTCAGTACTTC
TRBV7-3,.,TRBJ2-7,TRBD1,16,CASSLAPRGSSYEQYF,TGTGCCAGCAGCTTAGCTCCCAGGGGGAGCTCCTACGAGCAGTACTTC
TRBV29-1,few,TRBJ2-1,TRBD1,14,CSVYGQGSYNEQFF,TGCAGCGTCTATGGACAGGGATCCTACAATGAGCAGTTCTTC
TRBV5-1,.,TRBJ2-7,.,13,CASRPDAYYEQYF,TGCGCCAGCAGGCCGGACGCCTACTACGAGCAGTACTTC
TRBV11-2,.,TRBJ2-1,TRBD1,18,CASSLDRRGGTGNNEQFF,TGTGCCAGCAGCTTAGATCGGAGGGGCGGGACAGGCAACAATGAGCAGTTCTTC
TRBV4-2,.,TRBJ2-5,.,15,CASSQGLTGEETQYF,TGTGCCAGCAGCCAAGGTTTGACAGGAGAAGAGACCCAGTACTTC
TRBV4-1,many,TRBJ2-7,TRBD1,15,CASSPFGDREYEQYF,TGCGCCAGCAGCCCTTTCGGGGACAGGGAATACGAGCAGTACTTC
TRBV7-2,.,TRBJ2-1,.,11,CAITLYNEQFF,TGTGCCATTACGTTGTACAATGAGCAGTTCTTC
TRBV7-2,.,TRBJ2-7,TRBD1,17,CASSLGGLWTGQYEQYF,TGTGCCAGCAGCTTAGGGGGGCTCTGGACAGGGCAGTACGAGCAGTACTTC
TRBV12-3/TRBV12-4,.,TRBJ2-5,.,10,CASAGETQYF,TGTGCCAGCGCGGGAGAGACCCAGTACTTC
TRBV29-1,many,TRBJ1-1,.,13,CSVAGVLNTEAFF,TGCAGCGTTGCAGGGGTTTTGAACACTGAAGCTTTCTTT
TRBV29-1,few,TRBJ1-3,TRBD1,13,CSVAGTGGNTIYF,TGCAGCGTAGCCGGGACAGGAGGAAACACCATATATTTT
TRBV12-3/TRBV12-4,many,TRBJ2-7,TRBD2,14,CASSLGLAYYEQYF,TGTGCCAGCAGTTTAGGACTAGCGTATTACGAGCAGTACTTC
TRBV7-2,.,TRBJ2-5,.,16,CASSARPPGLLKTQYF,TGTGCCAGCAGCGCACGCCCCCCGGGACTCTTGAAGACCCAGTACTTC
TRBV19,.,TRBJ2-7,.,14,CASSIGRTISEQYF,TGTGCCAGTAGTATCGGTAGAACTATAAGCGAGCAGTACTTC
TRBV28,few,TRBJ1-5,.,14,CASSFPQNYQPQHF,TGTGCCAGCAGTTTCCCACAGAACTATCAGCCCCAGCATTTT
TRBV20-1,.,TRBJ1-1,.,17,CSARDPRALRENTEAFF,TGCAGTGCTAGAGATCCCCGGGCACTAAGAGAGAACACTGAAGCTTTCTTT
TRBV19,.,TRBJ2-3,TRBD2,13,CASSTTGRDTQYF,TGTGCCAGTAGTACCACCGGGAGGGATACGCAGTATTTT
TRBV6-5,many,TRBJ1-1,.,13,CASSYSGDSEAFF,TGTGCCAGCAGTTACTCGGGCGATTCTGAAGCTTTCTTT
TRBV6-2/TRBV6-3,.,TRBJ2-1,.,15,CASSYIEGGRGEQFF,TGTGCCAGCAGTTACATTGAGGGGGGAAGGGGTGAGCAGTTCTTC
TRBV11-2,.,TRBJ2-6,TRBD1,15,CASSTGVYAANVLTF,TGTGCCAGCAGTACAGGGGTCTACGCGGCCAACGTCCTGACTTTC
TRBV5-1,.,TRBJ2-7,TRBD1,16,CASSPGSRQGPYEQYF,TGCGCCAGCAGCCCGGGGAGCCGACAGGGACCCTACGAGCAGTACTTC
TRBV6-6,few,TRBJ2-1,.,11,CASSYPNEQFF,TGTGCCAGCAGTTACCCCAATGAGCAGTTCTTC
TRBV10-3,few,TRBJ2-2,.,15,CAISDTGANTGELFF,TGTGCCATCAGTGATACAGGCGCCAACACCGGGGAGCTGTTTTTT
TRBV5-6,many,TRBJ2-7,.,15,CASSSASTALGGIDF,TGTGCCAGCAGCTCGGCGAGCACGGCCCTAGGGGGTATCGACTTC
TRBV20-1,few,TRBJ2-5,TRBD2,13,CSAFSGSQETQYF,TGCAGTGCTTTTAGCGGGAGCCAAGAGACCCAGTACTTC
TRBV4-3,few,TRBJ2-1,TRBD2,16,CASSQEKRETYNEQFF,TGCGCCAGCAGCCAAGAGAAGCGGGAAACCTACAATGAGCAGTTCTTC
TRBV5-1,.,TRBJ2-3,TRBD1,15,CASSSGTGFTDTQYF,TGCGCCAGCAGCTCCGGGACAGGCTTCACAGATACGCAGTATTTT
TRBV3-1,.,TRBJ2-1,TRBD2,15,CASSHGLVPSNEQFF,TGTGCCAGCAGCCACGGACTAGTCCCCTCTAATGAGCAGTTCTTC
TRBV10-3,few,TRBJ2-2,.,11,CATLMAGELFF,TGTGCCACCCTAATGGCCGGGGAGCTGTTTTTT
TRBV5-1,many,TRBJ2-1,.,17,CASSLWRGGGLRDEQFF,TGCGCCAGCAGCTTGTGGCGAGGGGGAGGTCTGAGGGATGAGCAGTTCTTC
TRBV9,many,TRBJ2-7,TRBD2,15,CASSVGLAESYEQYF,TGTGCCAGCAGCGTAGGGCTAGCGGAGTCCTACGAGCAGTACTTC